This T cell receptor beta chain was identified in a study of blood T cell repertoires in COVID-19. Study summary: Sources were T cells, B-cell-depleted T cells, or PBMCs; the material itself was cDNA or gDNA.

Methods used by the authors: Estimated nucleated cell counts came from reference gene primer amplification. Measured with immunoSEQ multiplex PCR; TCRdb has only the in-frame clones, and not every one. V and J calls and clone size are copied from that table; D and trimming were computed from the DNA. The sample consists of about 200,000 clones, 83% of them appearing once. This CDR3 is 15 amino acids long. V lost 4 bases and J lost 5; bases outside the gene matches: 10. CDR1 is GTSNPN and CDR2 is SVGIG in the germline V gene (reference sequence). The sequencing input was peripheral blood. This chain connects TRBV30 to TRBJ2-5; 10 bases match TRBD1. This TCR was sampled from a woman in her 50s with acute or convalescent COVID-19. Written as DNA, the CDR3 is TGTGCCTGGACCAGGGGGACAGGGGTTTTGGAGACCCAGTACTTC. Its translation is CAWTRGTGVLETQYF.